Following are 5 T cell receptor beta chains from one sample sequenced in a study of radiation and T cells in renal cell carcinoma. The time point: blood 2 weeks post-SBRT. Treatment here: 15 Gy SBRT to primary tumor, nephrectomy 4 weeks later. TCRdb's table, derived via immunoSEQ multiplex PCR, lists solely in-frame clones and lacks some. Of some 120,000 clones listed, more than 80% are singletons. The sample in question was blood, obtained from a patient whose treatment included radiotherapy and nephrectomy. The receptors originated from a woman in her sixties or seventies with renal cell carcinoma.

This sequence joins TRBV5-1 and TRBJ1-6; no definite D call. Germline values: CDR1 SGHRS, CDR2 YFSETQ. The CDR3 extends over 14 amino acids. Trimming removed 2 bases from V and 6 bases from J, with 9 bases in between. CDR3 bases: TGCGCCAGCAGCTTTGAAGTTCGTAATTCACCCCTCCACTTT. This codes for CASSFEVRNSPLHF.

The sample holds one count of this clone. The gene calls are TRBV7-2 and TRBJ1-1; D uncertain. The CDR3 sequence is 13 residues long. Per the germline V gene, CDR1 is SGHTA and CDR2 is FQGNSA. V dropped 1 base and J dropped 6 bases, with 9 bases sitting between them. The CDR3 loop reads CASSLVPESEAFF. CDR3 bases: TGTGCCAGCAGCTTAGTTCCAGAATCTGAAGCTTTCTTT.

V and J are TRBV28 and TRBJ1-6; no clear D. Trimming cost V 3 bases and J 7 bases, with 10 bases left between them. The CDR3 runs 14 residues. Germline CDR1 reads MDHEN; CDR2 reads SYDVKM. DNA of the CDR3: TGTGCCAGCAGTTTCCCCGCCATAAATTCACCCCTCCACTTT. Protein sequence: CASSFPAINSPLHF.

J is TRBJ2-1 and V is TRBV6-5; D perhaps matches TRBD1 (5 bases). The CDR3 runs 16 residues. Germline V lookup: CDR1 MNHEY, CDR2 SVGAGI. Trimming cost V 1 base and J 0 bases, with 10 bases left between them. The CDR3 DNA reads as TGTGCCAGCAGTTACTTCGAAGGGGACTCCTACAATGAGCAGTTCTTC. It specifies CASSYFEGDSYNEQFF.

This rearrangement joins TRBV7-9 to TRBJ1-2, with no clear D. Trimming cost V 2 bases and J 3 bases, with 7 bases left between them. CDR3 length equals 13 residues. Germline-derived CDR1 and CDR2 are SEHNR and FQNEAQ (reference sequence). The CDR3 reads CASSLTNYYGYTF. As DNA, the CDR3 is TGTGCCAGCAGCTTAACCAACTACTATGGCTACACCTTC. Looking up the rest from reference TRBV7-9 and TRBJ1-2 gives the full variable domain: DTGVSQNPRHKITKRGQNVTFRCDPISEHNRLYWYRQTLGQGPEFLTYFQNEAQLEKSRLLSDRFSAERPKGSFSTLEIQRTEQGDSAMYLCASSLTNYYGYTFGSGTRLTVV.